These 19 T cell receptor beta chains were all obtained from the same sample, sequenced in a study of T cell repertoires in cytomegalovirus infection. TCRdb re-derived calls from the reads in MiXCR, one entry per CDR3 protein. The sample lists approximately 600,000 distinct CDR3 sequences, around two fifths occurring once. These receptors are not linked to any known antigen. The sample in question was cultured PBMCs, obtained from culture after CMV antigen stimulation. The source is a human donor in good health (CMV status not recorded). Some clones in this sample may be carry-over from other donors' samples.

This clonotype was counted a few times. The V gene is TRBV12-3 or TRBV12-4, the J gene TRBJ1-4, with a weak D call TRBD1 (5 bases). The CDR3 runs 18 residues. The V end was cut by 0 bases, the J end by 3 bases, with 17 bases between. This chain's CDR3 is CASSLAEGIPLANEKLFF. The CDR3 nucleotides are TGTGCCAGCAGTTTAGCGGAGGGGATCCCGCTCGCTAATGAAAAACTGTTTTTT.

V gene TRBV19 combines with J gene TRBJ1-5; D not certain. The CDR3 runs to 13 residues. The V end was cut by 2 bases, the J end by 7 bases, with 9 bases between. The germline gives CDR1 LNHDA, CDR2 SQIVND (reference sequence). The DNA of the CDR3 is TGTGCCAGTAGTATACCCGGACCCCAGCCCCAGCATTTT. It is translated as CASSIPGPQPQHF.

In its sample, this clonotype was seen a few times. The rearrangement uses TRBV6-1 and TRBJ2-1; the match to TRBD2 covers 13 bases. The CDR3 contains 15 residues. The V and J ends lost 6 bases and 9 bases, in that order; junction bases with no gene match: 8. In germline, CDR1 is MNHNS, CDR2 SASEGT. The CDR3, as DNA: TGTGCCAGCAGCAAACTAGCGGGGGGGGTTGGTGAGCAGTTCTTC. Its protein is CASSKLAGGVGEQFF.

This clonotype turned up a few times. V usage is TRBV6-5 and J usage is TRBJ1-2, with TRBD1 matching 9 bases. Germline loops: CDR1 MNHEY, CDR2 SVGAGI. This CDR3 contains 14 residues. The ends lost 6 bases at V and 4 bases at J; junction bases unmatched: 6. As DNA, the CDR3 is TGTGCCAGCAGGGGGACAGGGTACGGCTATGGCTACACCTTC. Protein: CASRGTGYGYGYTF.

This clonotype was observed a handful of times. This chain links TRBV7-8 with TRBJ1-5; no reliable D call. Between the trimmed V and J ends, which lost 5 bases and 7 bases, there was a span of 15 bases. Germline V lookup: CDR1 SGHVS, CDR2 FQNEAQ. The CDR3 extends over 14 amino acids. The CDR3 reads CASSLQLIEQPQHF. CDR3 nucleotides: TGTGCCAGCAGCCTTCAACTAATTGAACAGCCCCAGCATTTT.

This rearrangement joins TRBV7-9 to TRBJ1-4; no clear D. V gave up 3 bases and J gave up 6 bases, with 5 bases separating them. Germline CDR1 reads SEHNR; CDR2 reads FQNEAQ (reference sequence). This CDR3 has 12 residues. CDR3: CASSFWDEKLFF. The CDR3 bases are TGTGCCAGCAGCTTCTGGGATGAAAAACTGTTTTTT.

J is TRBJ2-3 and V is TRBV7-6, with 9 nucleotides matching TRBD2. The V and J ends lost 3 bases and 2 bases, in that order; junction bases with no gene match: 6. CDR3 size: 16 residues. Looked up from germline, CDR1 is SGHVS and CDR2 is FNYEAQ. The CDR3 DNA reads TGTGCCAGCAGCTTTCTAGCGGGGAGAGACACAGATACGCAGTATTTT. Translated: CASSFLAGRDTDTQYF.

The rearrangement uses TRBV5-1 and TRBJ2-3; D perhaps matches TRBD1 (5 bases). Germline CDR1 SGHRS, CDR2 YFSETQ. V was pared by 0 bases and J by 2 bases, with 10 bases between. The CDR3 has 15 amino acids. The CDR3: CASSLEGPPTDTQYF. The CDR3 DNA reads as TGCGCCAGCAGCTTGGAGGGGCCCCCCACAGATACGCAGTATTTT.

V usage is TRBV14 and J usage is TRBJ2-1; TRBD1 might be the D (6 bases). CDR3 size: 16 residues. Trimming took 1 base from V and 5 from J, leaving 15 bases between them. Germline loops: CDR1 SGHDN, CDR2 FVKESK. CDR3 sequence: CASSQAGRGPNNEQFF. CDR3 in DNA: TGTGCCAGCAGCCAAGCCGGCAGGGGACCGAACAATGAGCAGTTCTTC. The full variable domain, completed using reference TRBV14 and TRBJ2-1, is EAGVTQFPSHSVIEKGQTVTLRCDPISGHDNLYWYRRVMGKEIKFLLHFVKESKQDESGMPNNRFLAERTGGTYSTLKVQPAELEDSGVYFCASSQAGRGPNNEQFFGPGTRLTVL.

This chain connects TRBV12-3 or TRBV12-4 to TRBJ2-4, with 7 bases matching TRBD1. The CDR3 runs 15 residues. The trim removed 5 bases at V and 2 bases at J, leaving 6 bases unmatched. The CDR3 reads CASSIKQGTKNIQYF. The CDR3 region has the DNA TGTGCCAGCAGTATTAAACAGGGGACCAAAAACATTCAGTACTTC.

This clonotype was found once. V gene TRBV4-3 combines with J gene TRBJ2-1; maybe TRBD2 (6 bases). V was clipped by 1 base and J by 2 bases, with 12 bases between them. This CDR3 is 16 amino acids long. Germline V gene data show CDR1 as LGHNA and CDR2 as YSLEER. In DNA form, the CDR3 reads TGCGCCAGCAGCCAAGTGGGCGGGGCACCCTACAATGAGCAGTTCTTC. It translates to CASSQVGGAPYNEQFF.

The chain is built from TRBV12-3 or TRBV12-4 and TRBJ1-2; 9 bases fit TRBD1. The CDR3 has 14 residues. With V trimmed by 5 bases and J by 6 bases, 7 bases remained unmatched. The CDR3 DNA is TGTGCCAGCAGTCCCAGGACAGGGGCGGATGGCTACACCTTC. Its protein is CASSPRTGADGYTF.

This clonotype has more than one count but fewer than ten. CDR3 in DNA: TGTGCCAGCACCCCCTATGGCCAGACCTACAATGAGCAGTTCTTC. It translates to CASTPYGQTYNEQFF. This chain links TRBV7-8 with TRBJ2-1; D not resolved. The germline CDR1 and CDR2 sequences are SGHVS and FQNEAQ. This CDR3 has 15 amino acids. Deletions cut 7 bases from V and 2 bases from J, with 15 bases between.

This chain links TRBV6-6 with TRBJ2-2; perhaps TRBD1 as D (6 bases). The germline CDR1 and CDR2 sequences are MNHNY and SVGAGI (reference sequence). CDR3 length: 15 residues. With 6 bases removed from V and 4 bases from J, the gap between germline ends came to 15 bases. CDR3: CASRSQGSGTGELFF. CDR3 in DNA: TGTGCCAGCAGATCACAGGGTAGTGGCACCGGGGAGCTGTTTTTT.

This chain connects TRBV27 to TRBJ2-3, with D possibly being TRBD2 (7 bases). This CDR3 has 14 residues. Trimming left V 6 bases short and J 6 bases short, with 16 bases between. CDR1 is MNHEY and CDR2 is SMNVEV in the germline V gene (reference sequence). The CDR3 loop reads CASRRRGPRDTQYF. The CDR3 DNA follows: TGTGCCAGCAGGAGGCGGGGGCCCCGTGATACGCAGTATTTT.

The chain joins TRBV11-2 to TRBJ2-5; 10 bases agree with TRBD2. The V gene end was trimmed by 2 bases and the J gene end by 5 bases; junction bases not matched to a gene: 8. CDR1 SGHAT and CDR2 FQNNGV come from the germline V gene. This CDR3 has 16 amino acids. The CDR3 spells CASSLFGLAGEETQYF. CDR3 nucleotide sequence: TGTGCCAGCAGCTTATTCGGCCTAGCGGGAGAGGAGACCCAGTACTTC.

V is TRBV6-6 and J is TRBJ2-1, with D unclear. Germline V lookup: CDR1 MNHNY, CDR2 SVGAGI (reference sequence). CDR3 size: 13 residues. Trimming pared 7 bases from V and 4 bases from J, leaving 11 bases between. The CDR3 region is CASTQGLYNEQFF. As DNA, the CDR3 is TGTGCCAGCACCCAAGGCTTATACAATGAGCAGTTCTTC.

This chain links TRBV5-5 with TRBJ2-7, with TRBD2 matching over 11 bases. The J segment lost 2 bases and the V segment lost 2 bases, leaving 12 bases of the junction unmatched. CDR1 SGHKS and CDR2 YYEKEE come from the germline V gene (reference sequence). This CDR3 is 18 amino acids long. The DNA of the CDR3 is TGTGCCAGCAGCTTTATCGTCCTAGCGGGAGGTGACGCCTACGAGCAGTACTTC. Encoded protein: CASSFIVLAGGDAYEQYF.

This clonotype was observed many times. The rearrangement uses TRBV7-2 and TRBJ2-5; 9 nucleotides agree with TRBD2. The germline V gene has CDR1 SGHTA and CDR2 FQGNSA. Trimming took 4 bases from V and 5 from J; bases not matched to a gene: 11. CDR3 length: 16 amino acids. DNA for the CDR3: TGTGCCAGCAGCTCAGGGCGGGTAGCGGGAGTGGAGACCCAGTACTTC. Its protein is CASSSGRVAGVETQYF.